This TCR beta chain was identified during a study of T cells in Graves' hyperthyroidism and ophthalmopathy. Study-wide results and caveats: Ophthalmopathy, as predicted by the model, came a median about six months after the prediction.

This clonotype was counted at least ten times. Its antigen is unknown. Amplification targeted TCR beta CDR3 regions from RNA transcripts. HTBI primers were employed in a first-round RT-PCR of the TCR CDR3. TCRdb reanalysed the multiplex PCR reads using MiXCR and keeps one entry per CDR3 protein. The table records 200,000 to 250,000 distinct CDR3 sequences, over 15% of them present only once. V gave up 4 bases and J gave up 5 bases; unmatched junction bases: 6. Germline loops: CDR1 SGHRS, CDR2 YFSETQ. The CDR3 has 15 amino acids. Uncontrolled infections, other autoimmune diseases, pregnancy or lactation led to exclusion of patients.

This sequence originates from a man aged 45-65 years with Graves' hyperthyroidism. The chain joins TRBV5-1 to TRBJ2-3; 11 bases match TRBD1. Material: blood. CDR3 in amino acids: CASSPGTGGLDTQYF. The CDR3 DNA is TGCGCCAGCAGCCCCGGGACAGGGGGTTTAGATACGCAGTATTTT.